This entry lists 22 T cell receptor beta chains sequenced from one sample in a study of blood T cell repertoires in COVID-19 (dated by TCRdb to 2018 to 2021). The library was prepared using the immunoSEQ multiplex PCR assay. The immuneACCESS repertoire file appears here via TCRdb, limited to in-frame rearrangements. These files lack a portion of the clones; in checked studies, under half of the deficit traces to unresolved V genes, and the cause of the others is not known. The sample table contains roughly 280,000 clones; only one count was recorded for about 86% of them. The ten largest clonotypes hold around 3.6% of the sample. The specimen was peripheral blood. These receptors were collected from a man aged 18 to 30 with active or convalescent COVID-19.

V is TRBV18 and J is TRBJ1-1; TRBD1 matches 8 bases. Trimming took 3 bases from V and 7 from J; bases not matched to a gene: 7. This CDR3 has 14 residues. Germline values: CDR1 KGHSH, CDR2 LQKENI. The CDR3 loop is CASSPNYGTGEAFF. The CDR3 region has the DNA TGTGCCAGCTCACCCAACTACGGGACAGGTGAAGCTTTCTTT.

The V call is TRBV19, the J call TRBJ2-2, with D unresolved. V lost 6 bases and J lost 7, with 6 bases in between. CDR3 length: 11 amino acids. The germline CDR1 and CDR2 sequences are LNHDA and SQIVND (reference sequence). Here the CDR3 DNA reads TGTGCCAGTAGGTCAGGCGGGGAGCTGTTTTTT. Translation: CASRSGGELFF.

The rearrangement links TRBV18 to TRBJ1-4; the D gene is possibly TRBD1 (5 bases). CDR3 length equals 16 residues. Trimming left V 3 bases short and J 0 bases short, with 11 bases between. The germline V gene has CDR1 KGHSH and CDR2 LQKENI. CDR3 sequence reads: CASSPRQFATNEKLFF. The CDR3 coding sequence is TGTGCCAGCTCACCTAGACAGTTCGCAACTAATGAAAAACTGTTTTTT.

The V call is TRBV12-3 or TRBV12-4, the J call TRBJ1-1; D is possibly TRBD1 (5 bases). This CDR3 is 12 amino acids long. Trimming shortened V by 3 bases and J by 11 bases, and 13 bases separated the two germline ends. CDR3 coding DNA: TGTGCCAGCAGTTTGTCGGGCAGGGTGGCTTTCTTT. Its translation: CASSLSGRVAFF.

The chain is built from TRBV12-3 or TRBV12-4 and TRBJ2-1; 8 bases agree with TRBD1. The CDR3 extends over 13 amino acids. V lost 3 bases to trimming and J lost 13 bases; unmatched junction nucleotides: 8. The CDR3 protein is CASSFTPDRGQFF. DNA for the CDR3: TGTGCCAGCAGTTTCACTCCTGACAGGGGACAGTTCTTC.

In this sample, this clone turned up once. The chain recombines TRBV3-1 (or the pseudogene TRBV3-2) with TRBJ2-1; TRBD2 aligns across 9 bases. Trimming removed 4 bases from V and 5 bases from J; junction bases left unmatched: 6. This CDR3 spans 15 amino acids. Germline CDR1 is LGHDT and CDR2 is YNNKEL (reference sequence). The CDR3 loop is CASSPTGLANNEQFF. The CDR3 nucleotides are TGTGCCAGCAGCCCTACCGGACTAGCGAACAATGAGCAGTTCTTC.

This clone was counted once. V and J are TRBV27 and TRBJ1-2, with D perhaps matching TRBD1 (5 bases). This CDR3 is built from 14 residues. Germline assignment: CDR1 MNHEY and CDR2 SMNVEV (reference sequence). V was trimmed by 8 bases and J by 7 bases, leaving 20 bases between them. The CDR3 is CASLHIGGAGGYTF. DNA for the CDR3: TGTGCCAGCCTACATATTGGAGGGGCGGGTGGCTACACCTTC.

The chain has TRBV27 and TRBJ1-1; D not certain. This CDR3 has 14 residues. Trimming pared 6 bases from V and 4 bases from J, leaving 15 bases between. Per the germline V gene, CDR1 is MNHEY and CDR2 is SMNVEV (reference sequence). The CDR3 sequence: CASSLDGVGTEAFF. The CDR3 DNA is TGTGCCAGCAGCTTGGACGGGGTTGGCACTGAAGCTTTCTTT.

The CDR3 DNA sequence: TGCGCCAGCAGCTTGGGGACTGGGACAGGGGAGACCCAGTACTTC. Its protein is CASSLGTGTGETQYF. The V and J genes are TRBV5-1 and TRBJ2-5, with 9 nucleotides matching TRBD1. Germline V gene lookup returns CDR1 SGHRS and CDR2 YFSETQ. Trimming removed 0 bases from V and 5 bases from J; junction bases left unmatched: 5. This CDR3 region has 15 residues.

CDR3 coding DNA: TGTGCCAGCAGCTTGAATGATATTGACAGGATCGGCTACACCTTC. It specifies CASSLNDIDRIGYTF. This chain uses TRBV7-9 with TRBJ1-2, with D possibly TRBD1 on 6 matching bases. The V end lost 3 bases, the J end lost 8 bases, and 19 bases lay between the germline ends. This CDR3 is built from 15 residues. The germline V gene has CDR1 SEHNR and CDR2 FQNEAQ (reference sequence).

This sequence joins TRBV21-1 and TRBJ2-1; the D call TRBD1 from the table was never checked on the DNA. TRBV21-1 counts as a pseudogene. The CDR3 is made up of 15 amino acids. This CDR3 reads CASSLRTGRYNEQFF. CDR3 nucleotides: TGTGCCAGCAGCCTCCGGACAGGGAGGTACAATGAGCAGTTCTTC.

The V and J genes are TRBV30 and TRBJ2-2; D not certain. V was cut by 2 bases and J by 6 bases, with 4 bases left in between. Germline V gives CDR1 GTSNPN, CDR2 SVGIG (reference sequence). CDR3 size: 11 residues. This CDR3 is CAWSRAGELFF. In DNA form, the CDR3 reads TGTGCCTGGAGTCGTGCCGGGGAGCTGTTTTTT.

The J gene is TRBJ1-2, the V gene TRBV7-8; D may be TRBD1 (5 bases). The length of the CDR3 is 15 residues. V shed 5 bases and J shed 0 bases, with 13 bases lying between them. The germline V gene encodes CDR1 SGHVS and CDR2 FQNEAQ. CDR3 bases: TGTGCCAGCAGCCTGGAGGGACGGACTAACTATGGCTACACCTTC. Its translation: CASSLEGRTNYGYTF.

The chain uses TRBV6-5 and TRBJ1-3; TRBD1 matches 7 bases. With 7 bases clipped from V and 0 bases from J, the junction kept 6 bases outside the gene matches. The CDR3 sequence is 15 residues long. In germline, CDR1 is MNHEY, CDR2 SVGAGI. The DNA of the CDR3 is TGTGCCAGCACCGAGGGGGCTGTCTCTGGAAACACCATATATTTT. This translates into CASTEGAVSGNTIYF.

The chain is built from TRBV15 and TRBJ1-4, with a possible D match to TRBD1 (6 bases). V was pared by 4 bases and J by 0 bases, with 12 bases between. The CDR3 has 16 amino acids. The V gene's germline CDR1 is LNHNV and CDR2 YYDKDF (reference sequence). CDR3 sequence reads: CATSIGTTATNEKLFF. In nucleotides, the CDR3 is TGTGCCACCAGCATCGGGACAACAGCAACTAATGAAAAACTGTTTTTT.

The chain links TRBV19 to TRBJ2-1, with TRBD2 identical over 14 bases. The CDR3 consists of 19 residues. V was clipped by 10 bases and J by 5 bases; unmatched bases: 19. CDR1 is LNHDA and CDR2 is SQIVND in the germline V gene (reference sequence). The CDR3 here is CATRGSRLAGGPGDNEQFF. The DNA of the CDR3 is TGTGCCACCCGGGGATCCAGACTAGCGGGAGGGCCGGGGGACAATGAGCAGTTCTTC. The variable domain in full, completed from reference TRBV19 and TRBJ2-1, reads DGGITQSPKYLFRKEGQNVTLSCEQNLNHDAMYWYRQDPGQGLRLIYYSQIVNDFQKGDIAEGYSVSREKKESFPLTVTSAQKNPTAFYLCATRGSRLAGGPGDNEQFFGPGTRLTVL.

The CDR3 sequence is CATSARLAGVSYNEQFF. The CDR3 nucleotides read TGTGCCACCAGTGCCAGACTAGCGGGAGTGTCCTACAATGAGCAGTTCTTC. J is TRBJ2-1 and V is TRBV24-1, with 12 bases aligning to TRBD2. Germline CDR1 reads KGHDR; CDR2 reads SFDVKD. With 5 bases clipped from V and 1 base from J, the junction kept 5 bases outside the gene matches. The CDR3 contains 17 residues.

V and J are TRBV11-2 and TRBJ2-1, with 9 nucleotides matching TRBD2. CDR1 SGHAT and CDR2 FQNNGV come from the germline V gene. After removal of 5 bases from V and 5 bases from J, the junction contained 4 bases not matched to a gene. CDR3 length: 14 residues. The CDR3 region has the DNA TGTGCCAGCAGCCCTAGCGGGGCCGACAATGAGCAGTTCTTC. This sequence encodes CASSPSGADNEQFF.

The V gene is TRBV29-1, the J gene TRBJ2-7; 15 bases align to TRBD2. V lost 4 bases and J lost 3; bases outside the gene matches: 1. Looked up from germline, CDR1 is SQVTM and CDR2 is ANQGSEA. The CDR3 has 14 residues. The chain's CDR3 is CSVGGLAGGYEQYF. The CDR3 nucleotides are TGCAGCGTTGGGGGACTAGCGGGGGGCTACGAGCAGTACTTC.

This clone was counted a few times. The chain has TRBV6-5 and TRBJ2-7, with 11 bases matching TRBD1. The CDR3 consists of 14 residues. The germline V gene has CDR1 MNHEY and CDR2 SVGAGI. V lost 6 bases to trimming and J lost 4 bases; unmatched junction nucleotides: 5. The CDR3 bases are TGTGCCAGCAGGGACAGGGGGCTTTCGTACGAGCAGTACTTC. This encodes CASRDRGLSYEQYF.

The chain couples TRBV3-1 (or the pseudogene TRBV3-2) to TRBJ2-1, with 7 bases that match TRBD2. CDR3 length: 13 residues. With 1 base clipped from V and 9 bases from J, the junction kept 3 bases outside the gene matches. Germline V lookup: CDR1 LGHDT, CDR2 YNNKEL (reference sequence). This CDR3 is CASSQGGSGEQFF. The CDR3 DNA reads TGTGCCAGCAGCCAAGGCGGGAGTGGTGAGCAGTTCTTC.

Here the CDR3 DNA reads TGTGCCAAGAACAGGGGCGGATATAATTCACCCCTCCACTTT. This sequence encodes CAKNRGGYNSPLHF. The V call is TRBV2, the J call TRBJ1-6; 7 positions agree with TRBD1. After removal of 10 bases from V and 4 bases from J, the junction contained 7 bases not matched to a gene. The CDR3 length is 14 residues. Germline assignment: CDR1 SNHLY and CDR2 FYNNEI. The full variable domain, rest sourced from reference TRBV2 and TRBJ1-6, is EPEVTQTPSHQVTQMGQEVILRCVPISNHLYFYWYRQILGQKVEFLVSFYNNEISEKSEIFDDQFSVERPDGSNFTLKIRSTKLEDSAMYFCAKNRGGYNSPLHFGNGTRLTVT.